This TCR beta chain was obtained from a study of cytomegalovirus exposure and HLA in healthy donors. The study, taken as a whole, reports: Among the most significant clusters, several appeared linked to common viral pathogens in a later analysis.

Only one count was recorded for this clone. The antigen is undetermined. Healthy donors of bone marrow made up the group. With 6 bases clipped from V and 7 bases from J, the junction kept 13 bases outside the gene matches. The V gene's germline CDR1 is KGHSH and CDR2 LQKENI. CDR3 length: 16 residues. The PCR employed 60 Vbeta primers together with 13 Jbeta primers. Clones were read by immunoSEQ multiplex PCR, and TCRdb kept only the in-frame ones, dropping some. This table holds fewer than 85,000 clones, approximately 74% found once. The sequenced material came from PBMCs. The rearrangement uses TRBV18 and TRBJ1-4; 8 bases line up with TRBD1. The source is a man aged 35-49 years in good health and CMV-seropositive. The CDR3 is CASSRAVRGRSEKLFF. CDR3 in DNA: TGTGCCAGCTCCCGAGCGGTCAGGGGGCGGAGTGAAAAACTGTTTTTT. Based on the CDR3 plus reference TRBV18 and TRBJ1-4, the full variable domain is NAGVMQNPRHLVRRRGQEARLRCSPMKGHSHVYWYRQLPEEGLKFMVYLQKENIIDESGMPKERFSAEFPKEGPSILRIQQVVRGDSAAYFCASSRAVRGRSEKLFFGSGTQLSVL.